These 14 T cell receptor beta chains were all obtained from the same sample, sequenced in a study of T cells in localized non-small cell lung cancer. The method was immunoSEQ multiplex PCR; TCRdb's version includes in-frame clones alone and lacks a portion of them. Here the sample spans about 59,000 clones, 90% to 95% being singletons. The material sequenced was peripheral blood, taken before any cancer treatment. The receptor set was obtained from a man aged 35-69 years with stage I lung adenocarcinoma.

The chain couples TRBV19 to TRBJ1-1, with a tentative D call TRBD1 (5 bases). The V gene lost 0 bases and the J gene lost 9 bases, with 14 bases spanning the gap. The germline V gene has CDR1 LNHDA and CDR2 SQIVND (reference sequence). This CDR3 comprises 14 residues. CDR3 DNA sequence: TGTGCCAGTAGTATAGAGGGCTCTGGGGGTAAAGCTTTCTTT. Translation gives CASSIEGSGGKAFF.

The chain links TRBV6-6 to TRBJ1-5; D unresolved. V lost 2 bases and J lost 11, with 16 bases in between. This CDR3 region has 14 residues. Germline V CDR1 and CDR2: MNHNY, SVGAGI (reference sequence). The CDR3: CASSYREGARSQHF. The CDR3 DNA sequence: TGTGCCAGCAGTTACCGAGAGGGAGCTAGGTCCCAGCATTTT.

This chain links TRBV25-1 with TRBJ2-4; D gene unclear. CDR1 is MGHDK and CDR2 is SYGVNS in the germline V gene. CDR3 length equals 15 residues. V was clipped by 5 bases and J by 3 bases, with 14 bases between them. CDR3 amino acids: CASSSAGDSKNIQYF. The CDR3 DNA reads TGTGCCAGCAGTTCAGCAGGTGATAGCAAAAACATTCAGTACTTC.

This CDR3 is CASTQTGRGEQYF. CDR3 sequence (DNA): TGTGCCAGCACCCAGACAGGGAGAGGCGAGCAGTACTTC. The chain uses TRBV6-5 and TRBJ2-7; 7 bases line up with TRBD1. The V and J ends lost 7 bases and 6 bases, in that order; junction bases with no gene match: 9. Germline V lookup: CDR1 MNHEY, CDR2 SVGAGI. This CDR3 contains 13 residues.

The rearrangement joins TRBV7-2 to TRBJ2-5, with D uncertain. Germline CDR1 and CDR2: SGHTA and FQGNSA. The CDR3 runs 13 residues. V dropped 3 bases and J dropped 1 base, with 6 bases sitting between them. The CDR3 spells CASSFKPQETQYF. The CDR3 coding sequence is TGTGCCAGCAGCTTCAAGCCCCAAGAGACCCAGTACTTC.

V is TRBV7-9 and J is TRBJ2-7; the D gene could be TRBD1 or TRBD2 (6 bases each). Trimming took 5 bases from V and 0 from J, leaving 11 bases between them. CDR1 is SEHNR, CDR2 FQNEAQ, per germline (reference sequence). The CDR3 has 14 residues. In DNA form, the CDR3 reads TGTGCCAGCAGCGCTGCGGGACACTCCTACGAGCAGTACTTC. Translated: CASSAAGHSYEQYF. The full variable domain, rest sourced from reference TRBV7-9 and TRBJ2-7, is DTGVSQNPRHKITKRGQNVTFRCDPISEHNRLYWYRQTLGQGPEFLTYFQNEAQLEKSRLLSDRFSAERPKGSFSTLEIQRTEQGDSAMYLCASSAAGHSYEQYFGPGTRLTVT.

Here the CDR3 reads CASSQVWQPSGSYNEQFF. CDR3 DNA sequence: TGCGCCAGCAGCCAAGTTTGGCAACCTAGCGGGAGTTACAATGAGCAGTTCTTC. The chain uses TRBV4-1 and TRBJ2-1; 10 positions agree with TRBD2. From germline, CDR1 is MGHRA and CDR2 YSYEKL. This CDR3 spans 18 amino acids. V trimming: 1 base; J trimming: 4 bases; junction bases outside the gene matches: 10.

This CDR3 is CASSSGLAGGQGGEQYF. The CDR3 DNA is TGTGCCAGCAGCTCGGGACTAGCGGGAGGCCAGGGGGGGGAGCAGTACTTC. The chain has TRBV5-4 and TRBJ2-7; 15 bases agree with TRBD2. The CDR3 length is 17 residues. The germline V gene has CDR1 SGHNT and CDR2 YYREEE (reference sequence). V trimming: 3 bases; J trimming: 7 bases; junction bases outside the gene matches: 11.

The rearrangement uses TRBV7-8 and TRBJ1-1, with a possible D match to TRBD1 (6 bases). Germline CDR1 reads SGHVS; CDR2 reads FQNEAQ. Trimming shortened V by 5 bases and J by 4 bases, and 11 bases separated the two germline ends. The CDR3 totals 13 residues. The CDR3 nucleotides read TGTGCCAGCAGCAGGGGGACGGGCACTGAAGCTTTCTTT. This translates into CASSRGTGTEAFF.

The genes are TRBV28 and TRBJ1-2; unclear D gene. Germline CDR1 MDHEN, CDR2 SYDVKM. The V end was cut by 6 bases, the J end by 4 bases, with 12 bases between. The CDR3 covers 13 residues. CDR3 residues: CASSEGLGYGYTF. CDR3 DNA: TGTGCCAGCAGCGAGGGCTTGGGCTATGGCTACACCTTC.

V is TRBV10-3 and J is TRBJ2-7; possibly TRBD1 or TRBD2 for D (5 bases each). Trimming left V 6 bases short and J 5 bases short, with 11 bases between. This CDR3 has 12 amino acids. Germline V gene data show CDR1 as ENHRY and CDR2 as SYGVKD. CDR3 region: CAIRIEGNEQYF. The DNA for the CDR3 is TGTGCCATCAGGATCGAGGGGAACGAGCAGTACTTC.

The rearrangement links TRBV5-6 to TRBJ2-5; 7 nucleotides agree with TRBD1. The germline V gene encodes CDR1 SGHDT and CDR2 YYEEEE. The CDR3 has 13 residues. With V trimmed by 7 bases and J by 2 bases, 5 bases remained unmatched. The CDR3 loop is CASLRQGQETQYF. In DNA form, the CDR3 reads TGTGCCAGCTTAAGACAGGGACAAGAGACCCAGTACTTC.

The rearrangement joins TRBV18 to TRBJ2-7, with D tentatively TRBD2 (6 bases). This CDR3 has 16 amino acids. Germline CDR1 KGHSH, CDR2 LQKENI. V was cut by 1 base and J by 3 bases, with 16 bases left in between. For the CDR3, the DNA is TGTGCCAGCTCACCACTTTCGGGACTTGGACGCTACGAGCAGTACTTC. This translates into CASSPLSGLGRYEQYF.

This chain uses TRBV7-2 with TRBJ1-2; D call uncertain. CDR3 size: 11 residues. Germline V gene data show CDR1 as SGHTA and CDR2 as FQGNSA. V was cut by 5 bases and J by 1 base, with 2 bases left in between. CDR3 in DNA: TGTGCCAGCAGCCTTAACTATGGCTACACCTTC. Residues: CASSLNYGYTF. The full variable domain, completed using reference TRBV7-2 and TRBJ1-2, is GAGVSQSPSNKVTEKGKDVELRCDPISGHTALYWYRQSLGQGLEFLIYFQGNSAPDKSGLPSDRFSAERTGGSVSTLTIQRTQQEDSAVYLCASSLNYGYTFGSGTRLTVV.